The clone carrying this T cell receptor beta chain has more than one count but fewer than ten. The antigen is undetermined. Reverse transcribing all isolated RNA meant expressed TCRB transcripts were sequenced. The table came from immunoSEQ multiplex PCR; TCRdb's copy has only in-frame clones and leaves some out. The data show 200,000 to 300,000 clones, about 25% seen once. The sample belongs to a study of beta chain features in type 1 diabetes. Background on the study: There were approximately 100,000,000 sorted cells examined across all samples.

The CDR3 spans 14 residues. With 6 bases removed from V and 3 bases from J, the gap between germline ends came to 12 bases. Germline V CDR1 and CDR2: SNHLY, FYNNEI. General study points: In every one of the four CD4+ subsets, TCRB CDR3s were moderately but significantly shorter in Type 1 diabetes patients.

Sequenced: central memory CD4+ T cells from blood. This clonotype was sampled from a man aged 25 to 40 in good health. This sequence joins TRBV2 and TRBJ2-1, with D maybe TRBD1 (6 bases). This chain's CDR3 is CASRTDRSYNEQFF. DNA for the CDR3: TGTGCCAGCAGGACAGACAGGAGCTACAATGAGCAGTTCTTC.